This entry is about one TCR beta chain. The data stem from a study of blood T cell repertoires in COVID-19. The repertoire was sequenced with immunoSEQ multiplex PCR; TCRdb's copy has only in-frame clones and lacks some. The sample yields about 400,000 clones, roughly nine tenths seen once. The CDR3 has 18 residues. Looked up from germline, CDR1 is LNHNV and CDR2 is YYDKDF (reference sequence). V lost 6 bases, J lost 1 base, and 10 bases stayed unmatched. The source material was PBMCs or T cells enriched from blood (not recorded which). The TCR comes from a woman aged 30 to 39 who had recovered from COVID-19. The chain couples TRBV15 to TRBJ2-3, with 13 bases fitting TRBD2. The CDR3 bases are TGTGCCACCAGTTCGCGTCGACTAGCGGGAGGAGGCACAGATACGCAGTATTTT. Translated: CATSSRRLAGGGTDTQYF. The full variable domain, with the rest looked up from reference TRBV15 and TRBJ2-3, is DAMVIQNPRYQVTQFGKPVTLSCSQTLNHNVMYWYQQKSSQAPKLLFHYYDKDFNNEADTPDNFQSRRPNTSFCFLDIRSPGLGDTAMYLCATSSRRLAGGGTDTQYFGPGTRLTVL.